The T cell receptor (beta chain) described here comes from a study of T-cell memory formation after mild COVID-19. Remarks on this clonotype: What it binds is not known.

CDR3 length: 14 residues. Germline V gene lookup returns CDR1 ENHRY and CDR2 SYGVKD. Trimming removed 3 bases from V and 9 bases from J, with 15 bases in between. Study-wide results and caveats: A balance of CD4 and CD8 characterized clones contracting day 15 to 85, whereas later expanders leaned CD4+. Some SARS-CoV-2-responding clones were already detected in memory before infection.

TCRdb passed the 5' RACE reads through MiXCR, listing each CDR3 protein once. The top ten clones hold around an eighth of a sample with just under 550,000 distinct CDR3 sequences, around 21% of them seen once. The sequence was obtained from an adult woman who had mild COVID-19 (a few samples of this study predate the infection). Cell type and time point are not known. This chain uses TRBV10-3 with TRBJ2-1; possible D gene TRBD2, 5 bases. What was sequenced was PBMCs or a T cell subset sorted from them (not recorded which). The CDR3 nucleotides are TGTGCCATCAGTGATTTTTCCGCGGGCTCTGAGCAGTTCTTC. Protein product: CAISDFSAGSEQFF.